The present T cell receptor beta chain was sequenced within a study of CD8 T cells in Susac syndrome. RNA amounts of about 0.5 to 1 ug underwent reverse transcription with random hexamers. TCRdb reprocessed the immunoSEQ multiplex PCR reads with MiXCR, giving one entry per CDR3 protein. The sample carries 200,000 or so distinct CDR3 sequences, approximately 96% recorded once. The clonotype comes from a human donor with multiple sclerosis. Sequences were obtained from CD4+ T cells from PBMCs.

CDR3 sequence: CSAPRGGIDTQYF. DNA of the CDR3: TGCAGTGCCCCTCGAGGGGGTATAGATACGCAGTATTTT. The V gene is TRBV20-1, the J gene TRBJ2-3; D may be TRBD1 (6 bases). The CDR3 is made up of 13 amino acids. The germline V and J ends were trimmed by 6 bases and 5 bases, with 15 bases remaining between them. CDR1 is DFQATT and CDR2 is SNEGSKA in the germline V gene (reference sequence).